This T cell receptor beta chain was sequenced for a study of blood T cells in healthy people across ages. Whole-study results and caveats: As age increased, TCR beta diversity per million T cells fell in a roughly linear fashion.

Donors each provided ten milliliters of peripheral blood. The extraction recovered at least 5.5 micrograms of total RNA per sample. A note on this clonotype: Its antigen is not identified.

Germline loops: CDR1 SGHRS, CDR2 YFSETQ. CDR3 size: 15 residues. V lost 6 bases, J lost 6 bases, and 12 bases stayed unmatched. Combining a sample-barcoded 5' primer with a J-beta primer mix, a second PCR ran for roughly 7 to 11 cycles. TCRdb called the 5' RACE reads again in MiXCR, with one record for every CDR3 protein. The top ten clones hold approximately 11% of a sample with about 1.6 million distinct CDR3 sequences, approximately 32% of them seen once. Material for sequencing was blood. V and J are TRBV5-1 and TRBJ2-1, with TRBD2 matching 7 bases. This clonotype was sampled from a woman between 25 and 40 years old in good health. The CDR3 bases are TGCGCCAGCACAGTCGAGCGACTAGCACCCAATGAGCAGTTCTTC. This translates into CASTVERLAPNEQFF.